Listed here are 20 T cell receptor beta chains from one sample, sequenced in a study of blood T cells in healthy people across ages. A second PCR, run for about 6 to 11 cycles, used a sample-barcoded 5' primer plus a J-beta primer mix. In TCRdb, the 5' RACE reads were re-called with MiXCR into one record per CDR3 protein. The data contain about a million distinct CDR3 sequences, 51% of them singletons. The sequencing input was blood. The receptors were gathered from a woman aged 60-75 years in good health.

The rearrangement joins TRBV28 to TRBJ1-2, with TRBD1 matching 7 bases. CDR3 length: 16 amino acids. Germline values: CDR1 MDHEN, CDR2 SYDVKM. V lost 5 bases and J lost 8; bases outside the gene matches: 17. The CDR3: CASSLIGGTVGSGYTF. CDR3 nucleotides: TGTGCCAGCAGTCTTATTGGTGGGACAGTAGGTTCGGGCTACACCTTC.

Written as DNA, the CDR3 is TGCAGCGTAGCCAGGGGACGAGGCTACACCTTC. It yields the protein CSVARGRGYTF. The V and J genes are TRBV29-1 and TRBJ1-2; TRBD1 is a possible D gene (6 bases). The CDR3 contains 11 residues. V lost 6 bases and J lost 8, with 13 bases in between. Germline CDR1 reads SQVTM; CDR2 reads ANQGSEA.

The CDR3 sequence: CASSLGIAGATDTQYF. The CDR3 DNA reads TGTGCCAGCAGCTTAGGGATAGCGGGAGCCACAGATACGCAGTATTTT. This chain links TRBV7-7 with TRBJ2-3; 9 bases map to TRBD2. V lost 1 base and J lost 2; bases outside the gene matches: 4. Germline CDR1 is SSHAT and CDR2 is FNYEAQ (reference sequence). CDR3 length: 16 residues.

This chain links TRBV4-1 with TRBJ2-7, with D hard to call. The CDR3 runs 15 residues. The ends were cut back, 4 bases at V and 6 bases at J, with 19 bases in the middle. In germline, CDR1 is MGHRA, CDR2 YSYEKL. CDR3 in DNA: TGCGCCAGCAGCCTTCAGGCCGAAGGCCCATTCGAGCAGTACTTC. This gives the protein CASSLQAEGPFEQYF.

This clonotype occurred a few times. This chain links TRBV12-3 or TRBV12-4 with TRBJ2-3; D may be TRBD2 (6 bases). There are 14 residues in the CDR3. The V and J ends lost 6 bases and 6 bases respectively, with 16 bases between them. In nucleotides, the CDR3 is TGTGCCAGCAGACCGGCCGGGGGTAGGGATACGCAGTATTTT. Its protein product is CASRPAGGRDTQYF.

This clonotype has at least ten counts. DNA for the CDR3: TGTGCCATCAGTGGGGGTCAGGATTACTACGAGCAGTACTTC. It encodes CAISGGQDYYEQYF. The chain has TRBV10-3 and TRBJ2-7, with D hard to call. The CDR3 length is 14 residues. Trimming cost V 4 bases and J 3 bases, with 13 bases left between them. Per the germline V gene, CDR1 is ENHRY and CDR2 is SYGVKD.

Only one count was recorded for this clonotype. The chain is built from TRBV6-5 and TRBJ2-3; TRBD2 might be the D (6 bases). This CDR3 has 14 amino acids. Trimming took 6 bases from V and 1 from J, leaving 11 bases between them. Germline loops: CDR1 MNHEY, CDR2 SVGAGI. This CDR3 reads CASRDGTGTDTQYF. The CDR3 coding sequence is TGTGCCAGCAGGGATGGGACTGGCACAGATACGCAGTATTTT.

This chain uses TRBV7-9 with TRBJ1-4; D gene ambiguous. This CDR3 comprises 15 residues. The V gene's germline CDR1 is SEHNR and CDR2 FQNEAQ (reference sequence). Between the trimmed V and J ends, which lost 5 bases and 8 bases, there was a span of 18 bases. CDR3 sequence (DNA): TGTGCCAGCAGCCCAAGTTGGAGGGTACAGGAAAAACTGTTTTTT. It encodes CASSPSWRVQEKLFF.

The gene calls are TRBV5-1 and TRBJ1-3; D ambiguous. CDR1 and CDR2 (germline): SGHRS, YFSETQ. The CDR3 runs 16 residues. The V end lost 0 bases, the J end lost 5 bases, and 15 bases lay between the germline ends. CDR3 loop: CASSLEGSRSRNTIYF. The CDR3 coding sequence is TGCGCCAGCAGCTTGGAGGGATCAAGATCTCGAAACACCATATATTTT.

CDR3 in DNA: TGTGCCAGCAGCCCTATGGGGACAGGGGGGAACTATGGCTACACCTTC. Amino acid sequence: CASSPMGTGGNYGYTF. V gene TRBV6-1 combines with J gene TRBJ1-2; TRBD1 matches 11 bases. Trimming took 6 bases from V and 2 from J; bases not matched to a gene: 8. Germline assignment: CDR1 MNHNS and CDR2 SASEGT. The CDR3 is 16 residues long.

The V and J genes are TRBV5-4 and TRBJ2-7, with TRBD2 identical over 12 bases. The germline CDR1 and CDR2 sequences are SGHNT and YYREEE (reference sequence). This CDR3 has 12 amino acids. J gave up 4 bases and V 10 bases, and 3 bases lay outside the gene matches. The CDR3 protein is CAYGLAGYEQYF. The CDR3 nucleotides are TGTGCCTACGGACTAGCGGGGTACGAGCAGTACTTC.

The genes are TRBV7-2 and TRBJ2-1, with a tentative D call TRBD2 (6 bases). CDR3 length: 12 residues. From germline, CDR1 is SGHTA and CDR2 FQGNSA. Trimming left V 5 bases short and J 10 bases short, with 12 bases between. CDR3 protein: CASSEDYYEQFF. The CDR3 DNA is TGTGCCAGCAGCGAGGACTATTACGAGCAGTTCTTC.

The chain is built from TRBV20-1 and TRBJ2-1; TRBD2 agrees at 10 bases. The junction had 12 bases not matched to a gene; V was cut back by 6 bases and J by 4 bases. The CDR3 totals 16 residues. Looked up from germline, CDR1 is DFQATT and CDR2 is SNEGSKA (reference sequence). CDR3 sequence reads: CSADIVPLAGYNEQFF. The CDR3 DNA sequence: TGCAGTGCCGATATTGTCCCACTAGCGGGATACAATGAGCAGTTCTTC.

The rearrangement uses TRBV27 and TRBJ2-3; 7 nucleotides line up with TRBD2. Germline values: CDR1 MNHEY, CDR2 SMNVEV (reference sequence). Trimming took 2 bases from V and 9 from J; bases not matched to a gene: 11. CDR3 length equals 15 residues. The CDR3 DNA reads as TGTGCCAGCAGTTTACTAGCGGCTTTGAGAGACACGCAGTATTTT. Protein sequence: CASSLLAALRDTQYF.

Only one count was recorded for this clonotype. The DNA for the CDR3 is TGTGCCAGCAGTTGGGCTTGGGTCGGGAGGGTAGGAGAGACCCAGTACTTC. This encodes CASSWAWVGRVGETQYF. The chain joins TRBV27 to TRBJ2-5, with 8 bases lining up with TRBD2. The junction had 14 bases not matched to a gene; V was cut back by 4 bases and J by 4 bases. Germline CDR1 and CDR2: MNHEY and SMNVEV (reference sequence). The CDR3 extends over 17 amino acids.

Written as DNA, the CDR3 is TGCAGTGCTAGAGCGCCGTCCTACGAGCAGTACTTC. Its protein is CSARAPSYEQYF. V and J are TRBV20-1 and TRBJ2-7; no definite D call. The length of the CDR3 is 12 residues. Germline-derived CDR1 and CDR2 are DFQATT and SNEGSKA (reference sequence). Deletions cut 1 base from V and 1 base from J, with 5 bases between.

In this sample, this clonotype turned up a few times. The chain links TRBV14 to TRBJ2-3, with TRBD1 matching over 7 bases. Germline CDR1 reads SGHDN; CDR2 reads FVKESK. V gave up 1 base and J gave up 1 base; unmatched junction bases: 8. The length of the CDR3 is 17 residues. The CDR3 here is CASSQATGNEGTDTQYF. CDR3 nucleotide sequence: TGTGCCAGCAGCCAAGCGACAGGGAACGAGGGCACAGATACGCAGTATTTT.

This chain connects TRBV12-3 or TRBV12-4 to TRBJ2-6; weak D call: TRBD1 (6 bases). V was pared by 1 base and J by 4 bases, with 14 bases between. This CDR3 contains 17 residues. The CDR3 spells CASSLVGGYLGANVLTF. The CDR3 DNA follows: TGTGCCAGCAGTTTAGTTGGGGGCTATTTGGGGGCCAACGTCCTGACTTTC.

Details on this clonotype: The junction shows a germline mismatch at one end, possibly a read error. The rearrangement uses TRBV7-9 and TRBJ1-4; tentative D call: TRBD1 (5 bases). Germline-derived CDR1 and CDR2 are SEHNR and FQNEAQ (reference sequence). This CDR3 contains 15 residues. For the CDR3, the DNA is TGTGCCAGCAGCCCCGACAGCCCGGAGGATGAAAAACCGTTTTTT. It encodes CASSPDSPEDEKPFF.

The V gene is TRBV2, the J gene TRBJ1-2; the match to TRBD1 covers 7 bases. Germline V CDR1 and CDR2: SNHLY, FYNNEI. The CDR3 has 13 residues. The V gene end was trimmed by 5 bases and the J gene end by 8 bases; junction bases not matched to a gene: 8. The CDR3 DNA reads as TGTGCCAGCAGTCAGAGACAGGGCCAGGGCTACACCTTC. Residues: CASSQRQGQGYTF.